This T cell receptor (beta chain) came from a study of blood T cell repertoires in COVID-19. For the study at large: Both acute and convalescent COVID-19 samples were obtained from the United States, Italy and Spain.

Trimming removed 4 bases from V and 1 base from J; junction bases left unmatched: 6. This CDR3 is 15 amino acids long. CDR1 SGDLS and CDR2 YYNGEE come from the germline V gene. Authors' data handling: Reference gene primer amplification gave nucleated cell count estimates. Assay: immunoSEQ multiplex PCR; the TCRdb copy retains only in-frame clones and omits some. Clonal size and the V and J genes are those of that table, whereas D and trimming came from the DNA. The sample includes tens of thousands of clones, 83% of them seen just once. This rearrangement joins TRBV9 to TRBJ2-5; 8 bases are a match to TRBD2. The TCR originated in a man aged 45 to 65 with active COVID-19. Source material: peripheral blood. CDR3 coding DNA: TGTGCCAGCAGCTCCAGACGGGGGGGCCAAGAGACCCAGTACTTC. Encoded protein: CASSSRRGGQETQYF.